This entry is about one TCR beta chain. Antigen unknown. This CDR3 has 16 residues. After removal of 5 bases from V and 2 bases from J, the junction contained 9 bases not matched to a gene. Germline V gives CDR1 SGHRS, CDR2 YFSETQ. The data are from a study of response to subunit inactivated influenza vaccine. The study, taken as a whole, reports: Every seasonal influenza vaccination brings in few new T cells, the authors suggested.

TCRdb redid the calling of the RT-PCR reads with MiXCR, one entry per CDR3 protein. The sample yields about 500,000 distinct CDR3 sequences, more than 15% seen once. This specimen consisted of CD4+ T cells sorted from PBMCs, obtained less than 30 months after vaccination. The rearrangement joins TRBV5-1 to TRBJ2-2; 7 bases agree with TRBD1. The clonotype originates from a man aged 45-69 years who received an inactivated influenza vaccine. The CDR3: CASSHTGTDNTGELFF. In DNA, the CDR3 is TGCGCCAGCAGTCATACCGGGACAGATAACACCGGGGAGCTGTTTTTT. Full variable domain (rest looked up from reference TRBV5-1 and TRBJ2-2): KAGVTQTPRYLIKTRGQQVTLSCSPISGHRSVSWYQQTPGQGLQFLFEYFSETQRNKGNFPGRFSGRQFSNSRSEMNVSTLELGDSALYLCASSHTGTDNTGELFFGEGSRLTVL.